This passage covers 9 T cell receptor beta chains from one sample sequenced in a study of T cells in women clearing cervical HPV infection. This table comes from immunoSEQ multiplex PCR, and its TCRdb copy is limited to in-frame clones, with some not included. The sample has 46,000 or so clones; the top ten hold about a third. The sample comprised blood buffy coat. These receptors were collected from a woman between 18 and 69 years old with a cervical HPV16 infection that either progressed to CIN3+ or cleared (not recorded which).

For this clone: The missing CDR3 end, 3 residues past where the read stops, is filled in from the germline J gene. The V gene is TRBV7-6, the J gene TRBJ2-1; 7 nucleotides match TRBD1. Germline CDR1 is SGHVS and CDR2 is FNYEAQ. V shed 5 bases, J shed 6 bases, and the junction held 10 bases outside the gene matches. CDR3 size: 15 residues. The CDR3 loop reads CASSQPGTDLNEQFF. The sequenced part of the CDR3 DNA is TGTGCCAGCAGCCAACCCGGGACAGACCTCAATGAG.

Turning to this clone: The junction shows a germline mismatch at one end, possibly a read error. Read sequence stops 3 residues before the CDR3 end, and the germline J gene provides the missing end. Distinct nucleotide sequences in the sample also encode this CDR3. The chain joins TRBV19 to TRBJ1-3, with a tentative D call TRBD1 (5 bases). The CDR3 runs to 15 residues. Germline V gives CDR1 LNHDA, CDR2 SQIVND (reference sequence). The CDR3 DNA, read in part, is TGTGCCAGTAGCGTAACGCGGGGGAATGGAAACACA. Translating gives CASSVTRGNGNT. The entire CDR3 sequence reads CASSVTRGNGNTIYF.

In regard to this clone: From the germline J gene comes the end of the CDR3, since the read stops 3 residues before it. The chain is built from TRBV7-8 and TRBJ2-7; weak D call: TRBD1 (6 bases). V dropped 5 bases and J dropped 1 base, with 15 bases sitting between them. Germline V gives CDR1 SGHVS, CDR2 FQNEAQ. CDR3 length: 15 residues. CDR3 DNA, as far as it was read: TGTGCCAGCAGCCATGGGACAAGGCCTTCCTACGAG. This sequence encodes CASSHGTRPSYE. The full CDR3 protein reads CASSHGTRPSYEQYF.

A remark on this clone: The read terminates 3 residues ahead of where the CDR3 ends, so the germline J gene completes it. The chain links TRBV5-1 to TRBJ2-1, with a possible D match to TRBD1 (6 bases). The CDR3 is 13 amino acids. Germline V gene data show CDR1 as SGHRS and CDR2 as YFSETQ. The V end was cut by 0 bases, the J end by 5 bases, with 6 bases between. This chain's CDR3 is CASSLAGDNEQFF. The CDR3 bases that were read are TGCGCCAGCAGCTTGGCAGGGGACAATGAG.

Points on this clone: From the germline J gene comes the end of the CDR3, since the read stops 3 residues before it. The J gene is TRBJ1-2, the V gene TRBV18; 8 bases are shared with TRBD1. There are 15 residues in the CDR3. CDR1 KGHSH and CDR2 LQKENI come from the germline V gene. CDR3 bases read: TGTGCCAGCTCATCCTCTCCAGGGGGCGAATACGAC. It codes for CASSSSPGGEYD. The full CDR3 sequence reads CASSSSPGGEYDYTF.

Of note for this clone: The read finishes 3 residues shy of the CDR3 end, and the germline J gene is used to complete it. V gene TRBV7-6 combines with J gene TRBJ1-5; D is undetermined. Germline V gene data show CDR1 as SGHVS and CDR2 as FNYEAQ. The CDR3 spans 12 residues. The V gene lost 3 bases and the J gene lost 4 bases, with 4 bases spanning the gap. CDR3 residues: CASSFPNQPQHF. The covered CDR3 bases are TGTGCCAGCAGCTTCCCTAATCAGCCC. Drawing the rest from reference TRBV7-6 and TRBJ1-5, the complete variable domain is GAGVSQSPRYKVTKRGQDVALRCDPISGHVSLYWYRQALGQGPEFLTYFNYEAQQDKSGLPNDRFSAERPEGSISTLTIQRTEQRDSAMYRCASSFPNQPQHFGDGTRLSIL.

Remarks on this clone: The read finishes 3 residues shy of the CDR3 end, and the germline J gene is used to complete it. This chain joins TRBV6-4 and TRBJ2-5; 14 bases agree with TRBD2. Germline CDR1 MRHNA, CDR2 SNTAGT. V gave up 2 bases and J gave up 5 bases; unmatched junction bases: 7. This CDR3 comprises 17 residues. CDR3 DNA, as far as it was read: TGTGCCAGCAGTGACCCACCCGGACTAGCGGGGGGCGAGACC. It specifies CASSDPPGLAGGET. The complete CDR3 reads CASSDPPGLAGGETQYF.

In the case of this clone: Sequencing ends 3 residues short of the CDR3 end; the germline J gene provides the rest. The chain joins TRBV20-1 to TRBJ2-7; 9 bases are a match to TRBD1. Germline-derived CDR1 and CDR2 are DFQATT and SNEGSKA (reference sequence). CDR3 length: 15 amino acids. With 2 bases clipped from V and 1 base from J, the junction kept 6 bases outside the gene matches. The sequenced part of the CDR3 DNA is TGCAGTGCTAGACCCGCGGACAGGGGTTCCTACGAG. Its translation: CSARPADRGSYE. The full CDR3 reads CSARPADRGSYEQYF.

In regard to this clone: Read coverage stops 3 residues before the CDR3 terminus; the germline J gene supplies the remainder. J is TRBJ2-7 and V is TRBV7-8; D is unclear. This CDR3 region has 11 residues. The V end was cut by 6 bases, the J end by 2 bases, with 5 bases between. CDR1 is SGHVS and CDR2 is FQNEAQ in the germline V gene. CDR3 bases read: TGTGCCAGCAGTTACACCTACGAG. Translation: CASSYTYE. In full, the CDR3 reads CASSYTYEQYF.